This T cell receptor beta chain is drawn from a study of OX40 agonist ivuxolimab in advanced cancers. Blood was sampled at baseline, cycle 4 day 1, and cycle 7 day 1. The V and J ends lost 1 base and 4 bases, in that order; junction bases with no gene match: 6. Germline V CDR1 and CDR2: LGHNA, YSLEER. The CDR3 has 16 amino acids. Measured with immunoSEQ multiplex PCR; TCRdb has only the in-frame clones, and not every one. The sample has about 95,000 clones, approximately 89% seen once. The receptor was isolated from an adult with an advanced solid tumor such as melanoma, head and neck, liver or kidney cancer. Sequencing used CD4+ or CD8+ T cells sorted from blood, obtained in a trial of the OX40 agonist ivuxolimab. The chain is built from TRBV4-3 and TRBJ1-1; 10 bases are shared with TRBD1. In nucleotides, the CDR3 is TGCGCCAGCAGCCAAGCCCCGGGACAGGGGAGCACTGAAGCTTTCTTT. This codes for CASSQAPGQGSTEAFF.